The entry below gives a single T cell receptor (beta chain) sequence along with its context. Its antigen remains unknown. The CDR3 sequence is 12 residues long. The germline V gene encodes CDR1 LNHNV and CDR2 YYDKDF (reference sequence). V was clipped by 8 bases and J by 7 bases, with 15 bases between them. Sequencing was performed with immunoSEQ multiplex PCR; in TCRdb, only in-frame clones are kept and a portion is missing. The data show 70,000 to 100,000 clones, roughly nine tenths seen once. This entry belongs to a study of graft-versus-host responses after intestinal transplantation. In the study overall: The study gave all recipients anti-thymocyte globulin induction, then tacrolimus and steroids for two to three years. Findings of the study overall: Subjects displaying graft-donor T cell macrochimerism possessed elevated graft-versus-host to host-versus-graft clonal ratios inside allografts. Recipient marrow contained GvH clones, some of which appeared first in ileum or blood. Researchers found peak circulating GvH clone levels linked to early post-transplant HvG declines.

Specimen: unstimulated CD4+ T cells sorted from spleen or lymph node cells, collected before intestinal transplant. The chain has TRBV15 and TRBJ2-7; D gene unclear. The clonotype originates from a human donor who received an intestinal transplant. CDR3 sequence reads: CATSIDLGEQYF. DNA of the CDR3: TGTGCCACCTCCATTGATCTCGGGGAGCAGTACTTC.